This record looks at one TCR beta chain sequence and its context. The sample originates from a study of blood T cell repertoires in COVID-19. Study as a whole: COVID-19 samples from acute and convalescent phases originated in the United States, Italy and Spain.

Clones were read by immunoSEQ multiplex PCR, and TCRdb kept only the in-frame ones, dropping some. The table includes a few hundred thousand clones, 84% detected once. The CDR3 consists of 17 residues. V gave up 6 bases and J gave up 3 bases, with 21 bases separating them. The V gene's germline CDR1 is MDHEN and CDR2 SYDVKM. The sequenced sample consisted of peripheral blood. This TCR came from a human donor in a cohort sampled during active COVID-19. J is TRBJ1-5 and V is TRBV28; the D is unclear. The CDR3 sequence: CASSSLPAAPDNQPQHF. The CDR3 DNA is TGTGCCAGCAGCTCCCTTCCCGCGGCCCCGGACAATCAGCCCCAGCATTTT.